This TCR beta chain was retrieved from a study of neurological immune-mediated disorders. Whole-study findings and limits: HTLV-1-associated myelopathy had the most TCR clonal expansion, whereas multiple sclerosis had the least (lower than in healthy controls).

The cDNA came from 5'RACE, which used 10-nucleotide random UMIs. TCRdb redid the calling of the 5' RACE reads with MiXCR, one entry per CDR3 protein. The data contain approximately 82,000 distinct CDR3 sequences, roughly 13% of them singletons. Germline V lookup: CDR1 SGHDN, CDR2 FVKESK. The CDR3 is 15 amino acids. The V end was cut by 0 bases, the J end by 4 bases, with 10 bases between. This clonotype was picked up many times. What it recognizes is unknown. The sequenced sample was PBMCs. The TCR originated in a woman between 45 and 65 years old in good health. The chain combines TRBV14 with TRBJ2-1; D not certain. CDR3 loop: CASSQDLGQYNEQFF. Here the CDR3 DNA reads TGTGCCAGCAGCCAAGATCTGGGCCAGTACAATGAGCAGTTCTTC.